The 28 T cell receptor beta chains below all came from one sample that was sequenced in a study of blood T cell repertoires in COVID-19 (TCRdb year 2020). Library construction relied on the immunoSEQ multiplex PCR assay. Here the immuneACCESS table is served through TCRdb, limited to in-frame sequences with V and J called. Missing clones are a known gap in these copies; in checked studies unresolved V genes cover under half, and the rest lacks a known reason. Present in this sample are approximately 220,000 clones, 85% of which were seen just once. The ten largest clones add up to approximately 19% of the sample. The specimen was PBMCs or T cells enriched from blood (not recorded which). Receptors were obtained from a man aged 40-55 years who had recovered from COVID-19.

The chain couples TRBV7-8 to TRBJ2-5; the D gene is possibly TRBD1 (6 bases). Germline V gives CDR1 SGHVS, CDR2 FQNEAQ. The V end was cut by 2 bases, the J end by 5 bases, with 15 bases between. The CDR3 consists of 15 residues. The CDR3 DNA reads TGTGCCAGCAGCTTACCGGCAGGGGTTGACGAGACCCAGTACTTC. Translation: CASSLPAGVDETQYF.

V is TRBV9 and J is TRBJ2-1; 10 positions agree with TRBD2. The germline V gene encodes CDR1 SGDLS and CDR2 YYNGEE. The CDR3 is 15 residues long. Losses at the gene ends were 0 bases for V and 9 bases for J; bases not matched to a gene: 6. The CDR3 loop is CASSVESGRAGEQFF. CDR3 bases: TGTGCCAGCAGCGTAGAGAGCGGGAGGGCCGGTGAGCAGTTCTTC. The entire variable domain, with the rest obtained from reference TRBV9 and TRBJ2-1, is as follows: DSGVTQTPKHLITATGQRVTLRCSPRSGDLSVYWYQQSLDQGLQFLIQYYNGEERAKGNILERFSAQQFPDLHSELNLSSLELGDSALYFCASSVESGRAGEQFFGPGTRLTVL.

The V gene is TRBV6-5, the J gene TRBJ1-5; D is possibly TRBD1 (5 bases). In germline, CDR1 is MNHEY, CDR2 SVGAGI. The CDR3 runs to 13 residues. V lost 8 bases and J 6 bases, leaving 14 bases between the germline ends. The CDR3 region is CASRNGGAQPQHF. CDR3 sequence (DNA): TGTGCCAGCCGTAACGGAGGGGCTCAGCCCCAGCATTTT.

V gene TRBV11-2 combines with J gene TRBJ2-1; 14 nucleotides line up with TRBD2. The CDR3 covers 16 residues. J was trimmed by 2 bases and V by 8 bases; bases with no gene match: 5. CDR1 and CDR2 from the germline V gene are SGHAT and FQNNGV. For the CDR3, the DNA is TGTGCCAGCTTAGGACTAGCGGGAGGACCCTACAATGAGCAGTTCTTC. Protein: CASLGLAGGPYNEQFF.

The V and J genes are TRBV19 and TRBJ1-1; maybe TRBD1 (6 bases). CDR1 and CDR2 from the germline V gene are LNHDA and SQIVND (reference sequence). The CDR3 spans 16 residues. The V end was cut by 6 bases, the J end by 5 bases, with 22 bases between. As DNA, the CDR3 is TGTGCCAGTAGCTTTACAACGACAGGAGTTAAGACTGAAGCTTTCTTT. It translates to CASSFTTTGVKTEAFF.

V and J are TRBV7-6 and TRBJ2-2; TRBD2 matches at 10 bases. Per germline, CDR1 SGHVS and CDR2 FNYEAQ. Trimming removed 4 bases from V and 5 bases from J; junction bases left unmatched: 4. The CDR3 runs 15 residues. The CDR3 reads CASSSAGGRTGELFF. CDR3 DNA: TGTGCCAGCAGCTCAGCGGGAGGGCGAACCGGGGAGCTGTTTTTT.

This chain uses TRBV7-9 with TRBJ1-1; D is perhaps TRBD1 (6 bases). Trimming stripped 5 bases from V and 5 bases from J, with 12 bases between. Germline CDR1 is SEHNR and CDR2 is FQNEAQ (reference sequence). The CDR3 covers 13 residues. The CDR3 region is CASSPGVGTEAFF. CDR3 nucleotide sequence: TGTGCCAGCAGCCCAGGGGTAGGGACTGAAGCTTTCTTT.

This sequence joins TRBV2 and TRBJ2-5; no clear D. The V gene's germline CDR1 is SNHLY and CDR2 FYNNEI. V was shortened by 5 bases and J by 3 bases, with 4 bases between the two germline ends. CDR3 length: 11 amino acids. CDR3 sequence (DNA): TGTGCCAGCAGTAGAGAAGAGACCCAGTACTTC. Translated, it gives CASSREETQYF.

The CDR3 DNA is TGTGCCAGCAGCGCCCGACAGGGAGGCGAGACCCAGTACTTC. Encoded protein: CASSARQGGETQYF. The chain uses TRBV7-9 and TRBJ2-5; D might be TRBD1 (7 bases). The V gene's germline CDR1 is SEHNR and CDR2 FQNEAQ (reference sequence). The CDR3 contains 14 residues. With 5 bases removed from V and 5 bases from J, the gap between germline ends came to 15 bases.

This clone was seen once. The gene calls are TRBV19 and TRBJ1-2; D might be TRBD1 (5 bases). The V end was cut by 1 base, the J end by 0 bases, with 6 bases between. The CDR3 contains 14 residues. Germline loops: CDR1 LNHDA, CDR2 SQIVND (reference sequence). CDR3 DNA: TGTGCCAGTAGTATAGCGACAGCTAACTATGGCTACACCTTC. Protein product: CASSIATANYGYTF.

The rearrangement uses TRBV7-2 and TRBJ2-7; D possibly corresponds to TRBD2 (6 bases). V was cut by 9 bases and J by 0 bases, with 12 bases left in between. The CDR3 totals 13 residues. Germline CDR1 reads SGHTA; CDR2 reads FQGNSA. CDR3 loop: CASQRASSYEQYF. DNA for the CDR3: TGTGCCAGTCAGCGGGCCAGCTCCTACGAGCAGTACTTC.

This sequence joins TRBV19 and TRBJ2-1; 10 bases match TRBD2. The V gene end was trimmed by 8 bases and the J gene end by 6 bases; junction bases not matched to a gene: 10. The germline gives CDR1 LNHDA, CDR2 SQIVND (reference sequence). CDR3 length: 15 residues. The CDR3 coding sequence is TGTGCCAGTGCTCGGACTAGCGGCCAGTCCAATGAGCAGTTCTTC. Translation gives CASARTSGQSNEQFF.

The chain has TRBV7-2 and TRBJ1-1; 7 bases align to TRBD1. Germline CDR1 SGHTA, CDR2 FQGNSA. The V and J ends lost 3 bases and 1 base, in that order; junction bases with no gene match: 2. The CDR3 is 14 residues long. The CDR3 here is CASSFNRGNTEAFF. The DNA of the CDR3 is TGTGCCAGCAGCTTTAACAGGGGGAACACTGAAGCTTTCTTT.

In its sample, this clone was seen a few times. The DNA of the CDR3 is TGTGCCAGCAGCCGTGACGGGATGCGGTCCGAGCAGTACTTC. This gives the protein CASSRDGMRSEQYF. The chain links TRBV7-2 to TRBJ2-7; a possible D gene is TRBD2 (5 bases). Per the germline V gene, CDR1 is SGHTA and CDR2 is FQGNSA. The CDR3 has 14 amino acids. V was shortened by 5 bases and J by 6 bases, with 17 bases between the two germline ends.

This clone appeared a few times. The chain joins TRBV15 to TRBJ2-1; 11 nucleotides line up with TRBD2. This CDR3 region has 17 residues. The J segment lost 7 bases and the V segment lost 3 bases, leaving 11 bases of the junction unmatched. The germline V gene has CDR1 LNHNV and CDR2 YYDKDF (reference sequence). Written as DNA, the CDR3 is TGTGCCACCAGCAGGGGGTTCACTAGCGGGAGTGTGAATGAGCAGTTCTTC. Translation: CATSRGFTSGSVNEQFF.

The chain links TRBV30 to TRBJ2-1, with 10 nucleotides matching TRBD1. V gave up 2 bases and J gave up 1 base; unmatched junction bases: 14. This CDR3 region has 19 residues. Germline CDR1 reads GTSNPN; CDR2 reads SVGIG (reference sequence). The CDR3 spells CAWSTKSGTGAFSYNEQFF. For the CDR3, the DNA is TGTGCCTGGAGTACGAAGTCCGGGACAGGGGCCTTTTCCTACAATGAGCAGTTCTTC.

This clone has a handful of counts. The V call is TRBV11-2, the J call TRBJ1-6; a weak D match, TRBD1 (5 bases). V shed 4 bases and J shed 2 bases, with 15 bases lying between them. Germline CDR1 SGHAT, CDR2 FQNNGV. The CDR3 has 17 amino acids. The CDR3 sequence is CASSSEHRTTYNSPLHF. Written as DNA, the CDR3 is TGTGCCAGCAGCTCAGAACACAGGACCACCTATAATTCACCCCTCCACTTT.

The chain employs TRBV5-1 and TRBJ2-7, with a weak D call TRBD2 (5 bases). CDR1 and CDR2 (germline): SGHRS, YFSETQ. V lost 3 bases and J lost 6, with 19 bases in between. The CDR3 runs to 15 residues. CDR3 region: CASSSRGIPFGEQYF. The DNA of the CDR3 is TGCGCCAGCAGCTCTAGAGGGATACCCTTTGGCGAGCAGTACTTC.

The chain combines TRBV7-2 with TRBJ1-6; tentatively, D is TRBD1 (5 bases). Trimming left V 5 bases short and J 3 bases short, with 14 bases between. Germline values: CDR1 SGHTA, CDR2 FQGNSA. This CDR3 comprises 16 residues. CDR3 DNA sequence: TGTGCCAGCAGCACTAAGGCGGGGGGCTATAATTCACCCCTCCACTTT. Protein product: CASSTKAGGYNSPLHF.

DNA for the CDR3: TGTGCCAGCATCAGGGCATTCGGCACAGATACGCAGTATTTT. It encodes CASIRAFGTDTQYF. The gene calls are TRBV2 and TRBJ2-3; D is possibly TRBD1 (5 bases). V was clipped by 7 bases and J by 1 base, with 12 bases between them. The CDR3 spans 14 residues. Per the germline V gene, CDR1 is SNHLY and CDR2 is FYNNEI.

The genes are TRBV12-3 or TRBV12-4 and TRBJ1-2, with TRBD1 as a possible D gene (6 bases). V was clipped by 5 bases and J by 3 bases, with 10 bases between them. The CDR3 runs to 13 residues. Written as DNA, the CDR3 is TGTGCCAGCAGTCCTGGACAGTACTATGGCTACACCTTC. Translated: CASSPGQYYGYTF.

The V gene is TRBV5-6, the J gene TRBJ1-1; D is unresolved. V was trimmed by 1 base and J by 4 bases, leaving 8 bases between them. The germline gives CDR1 SGHDT, CDR2 YYEEEE. This CDR3 contains 13 residues. This chain's CDR3 is CASSLSQRTEAFF. CDR3 nucleotides: TGTGCCAGCAGCTTGAGCCAGCGCACTGAAGCTTTCTTT.

V gene TRBV24-1 combines with J gene TRBJ2-1; unclear D gene. V was cut by 1 base and J by 2 bases, with 5 bases left in between. Germline V lookup: CDR1 KGHDR, CDR2 SFDVKD. The CDR3 totals 14 residues. CDR3 sequence reads: CATSDFTTYNEQFF. Written as DNA, the CDR3 is TGTGCCACCAGTGATTTTACTACCTACAATGAGCAGTTCTTC.

The rearrangement uses TRBV13 and TRBJ2-1, with D possibly matching TRBD2 (6 bases). Trimming took off 5 bases at V and 8 bases at J, with 16 bases between the two ends. Per germline, CDR1 PRHDT and CDR2 FYEKMQ (reference sequence). CDR3 size: 14 residues. CDR3 bases: TGTGCCAGCAGCGTCATCTCACGCGGGGATGAGCAGTTCTTC. This sequence encodes CASSVISRGDEQFF.

To note about this clone: Additional DNA sequences in this sample encode the identical CDR3. The chain joins TRBV13 to TRBJ1-1, with D tentatively TRBD1 (5 bases). CDR3 length: 14 residues. Trimming took off 0 bases at V and 5 bases at J, with 10 bases between the two ends. Per germline, CDR1 PRHDT and CDR2 FYEKMQ (reference sequence). The chain's CDR3 is CASSLGLGGTEAFF. CDR3 coding DNA: TGTGCCAGCAGCTTAGGCCTGGGGGGTACTGAAGCTTTCTTT.

CDR3 DNA sequence: TGTGCCAGCAGCCGTACTAGCGGGAGTTCCTACGAGCAGTACTTC. Protein sequence: CASSRTSGSSYEQYF. This chain uses TRBV7-2 with TRBJ2-7, with 11 bases fitting TRBD2. V lost 5 bases and J lost 1; bases outside the gene matches: 4. Germline V lookup: CDR1 SGHTA, CDR2 FQGNSA. This CDR3 is 15 amino acids long.

The genes are TRBV2 and TRBJ1-3; D perhaps matches TRBD1 (6 bases). The V end was cut by 8 bases, the J end by 0 bases, with 11 bases between. The CDR3 spans 14 residues. CDR1 and CDR2 from the germline V gene are SNHLY and FYNNEI. The chain's CDR3 is CASDTGSSGNTIYF. The CDR3 DNA reads TGTGCCAGCGACACAGGGAGCTCTGGAAACACCATATATTTT.

This sequence joins TRBV18 and TRBJ2-5; no reliable D call. This CDR3 is 11 amino acids long. The germline CDR1 and CDR2 sequences are KGHSH and LQKENI. Between the trimmed V and J ends, which lost 4 bases and 3 bases, there was a span of 3 bases. The CDR3 DNA reads TGTGCCAGCTCACTAGAAGAGACCCAGTACTTC. Its translation: CASSLEETQYF.